The 24 T cell receptor beta chains below were found in one sample sequenced in a study of T cell changes during pregnancy in multiple sclerosis. Profiled with immunoSEQ multiplex PCR; TCRdb holds only in-frame clones, not every one. Of more than 25,000 clones in the sample, 91% are singletons; the top ten hold about 4.3%. Source: CD8+ T cells from peripheral blood mononuclear cells, taken in the second trimester of pregnancy. These receptors came from a female donor in good health, enrolled as a control in a pregnancy study.

The V and J genes are TRBV7-9 and TRBJ2-7, with TRBD1 identical over 7 bases. V was pared by 2 bases and J by 5 bases, with 6 bases of the junction left unmatched. This CDR3 region has 14 residues. Germline lookup yields CDR1 SEHNR and CDR2 FQNEAQ (reference sequence). The CDR3 coding sequence is TGTGCCAGCAGCTTACAGGACAGGATCCACGAGCAGTACTTC. Residues: CASSLQDRIHEQYF.

The V call is TRBV7-8, the J call TRBJ2-7, with TRBD1 matching 7 bases. V shed 4 bases and J 2 bases; nucleotides not matched to a gene: 8. The CDR3 has 15 residues. Germline assignment: CDR1 SGHVS and CDR2 FQNEAQ. Here the CDR3 DNA reads TGTGCCAGCAGCTCCTACCCGACAGGGACCTACGAGCAGTACTTC. It codes for CASSSYPTGTYEQYF.

The genes are TRBV4-3 and TRBJ2-5, with a tentative D call TRBD2 (5 bases). Deletions cut 1 base from V and 1 base from J, with 13 bases between. The CDR3 sequence is 16 residues long. Germline V gives CDR1 LGHNA, CDR2 YSLEER. The CDR3 nucleotides read TGCGCCAGCAGCCAAGGGGTTCGGAGGAGCCAAGAGACCCAGTACTTC. This codes for CASSQGVRRSQETQYF.

The chain is built from TRBV13 and TRBJ1-1, with 8 bases fitting TRBD1. Trimming took 5 bases from V and 5 from J; bases not matched to a gene: 16. Germline CDR1 and CDR2: PRHDT and FYEKMQ (reference sequence). The CDR3 is 17 residues long. As DNA, the CDR3 is TGTGCCAGCAGCCCGAGTGGGCAGGGGGCCGTTGGGACTGAAGCTTTCTTT. It translates to CASSPSGQGAVGTEAFF.

This chain uses TRBV13 with TRBJ2-7, with TRBD1 identical over 8 bases. The trim removed 4 bases at V and 4 bases at J, leaving 6 bases unmatched. This CDR3 comprises 14 residues. Germline V gives CDR1 PRHDT, CDR2 FYEKMQ (reference sequence). The CDR3 is CASSSPGQAYEQYF. In DNA, the CDR3 is TGTGCCAGCAGCTCGCCGGGACAGGCGTACGAGCAGTACTTC.

This chain uses TRBV15 with TRBJ1-4, with 8 bases fitting TRBD1. V trimming: 0 bases; J trimming: 8 bases; junction bases outside the gene matches: 5. The CDR3 has 15 residues. The germline gives CDR1 LNHNV, CDR2 YYDKDF (reference sequence). The CDR3 loop reads CATSRDQGAREKLFF. The DNA of the CDR3 is TGTGCCACCAGCAGAGATCAGGGGGCTAGAGAAAAACTGTTTTTT.

This sequence joins TRBV27 and TRBJ2-4, with D perhaps TRBD2 (5 bases). Germline V CDR1 and CDR2: MNHEY, SMNVEV (reference sequence). This CDR3 is 15 amino acids long. V lost 2 bases and J lost 8, with 16 bases in between. This CDR3 is CASSLRGTPGYIQYF. CDR3 nucleotide sequence: TGTGCCAGCAGTTTACGGGGAACTCCGGGGTACATTCAGTACTTC.

This clone was detected only once. The chain couples TRBV11-2 to TRBJ1-1; TRBD1 agrees at 11 bases. This CDR3 is built from 15 residues. The junction had 8 bases not matched to a gene; V was cut back by 6 bases and J by 5 bases. Germline CDR1 and CDR2: SGHAT and FQNNGV. The CDR3 sequence is CASSRDRGSRTEAFF. The CDR3 region has the DNA TGTGCCAGCAGTAGGGACAGGGGGAGTAGAACTGAAGCTTTCTTT. Drawing the rest from reference TRBV11-2 and TRBJ1-1, the complete variable domain is EAGVAQSPRYKIIEKRQSVAFWCNPISGHATLYWYQQILGQGPKLLIQFQNNGVVDDSQLPKDRFSAERLKGVDSTLKIQPAKLEDSAVYLCASSRDRGSRTEAFFGQGTRLTVV.

The chain has TRBV4-3 and TRBJ1-1; D is ambiguous. The length of the CDR3 is 16 residues. V was trimmed by 0 bases and J by 0 bases, leaving 11 bases between them. Germline CDR1 reads LGHNA; CDR2 reads YSLEER. The CDR3 DNA follows: TGCGCCAGCAGCCAAGATCGGAGTAGCCTGAACACTGAAGCTTTCTTT. Amino acids: CASSQDRSSLNTEAFF.

This clone was found a few times. The chain couples TRBV4-3 to TRBJ1-5; 11 bases are a match to TRBD1. In germline, CDR1 is LGHNA, CDR2 YSLEER. This CDR3 has 14 residues. Unmatched junction bases numbered 2, after V lost 4 bases and J lost 6 bases. The CDR3 protein is CASSRGQGAQPQHF. In DNA, the CDR3 is TGCGCCAGCAGCCGAGGACAGGGGGCTCAGCCCCAGCATTTT.

The V and J genes are TRBV4-3 and TRBJ2-5; 7 bases fit TRBD2. The J call may not be correct, given that the DNA end is closer to TRBJ2-7. The CDR3 runs 15 residues. CDR1 and CDR2 from the germline V gene are LGHNA and YSLEER. The CDR3 sequence is CASSQGAGNLYEQYF. The CDR3 region has the DNA TGCGCCAGCAGCCAAGGAGCGGGGAACCTCTACGAGCAGTACTTC.

The rearrangement joins TRBV11-2 to TRBJ1-4, with TRBD1 as a possible D gene (5 bases). From germline, CDR1 is SGHAT and CDR2 FQNNGV. CDR3 size: 13 residues. Trimming shortened V by 5 bases and J by 3 bases, and 7 bases separated the two germline ends. The CDR3 loop is CASSTGPNEKLFF. CDR3 sequence (DNA): TGTGCCAGCAGCACAGGTCCTAATGAAAAACTGTTTTTT.

The chain employs TRBV7-2 and TRBJ2-7, with 9 bases identical to TRBD1. The CDR3 has 15 amino acids. V dropped 5 bases and J dropped 0; count of bases not matched to a gene: 5. Germline-derived CDR1 and CDR2 are SGHTA and FQGNSA. The DNA for the CDR3 is TGTGCCAGCAGCCACGACAGGGGGACCTCCTACGAGCAGTACTTC. This codes for CASSHDRGTSYEQYF.

The chain recombines TRBV7-9 with TRBJ2-7, with 12 bases fitting TRBD2. The CDR3 spans 18 residues. V shed 3 bases and J 1 base; nucleotides not matched to a gene: 10. In germline, CDR1 is SEHNR, CDR2 FQNEAQ (reference sequence). The CDR3: CASSFWASGGASSYEQYF. The CDR3 region has the DNA TGTGCCAGCAGCTTTTGGGCTAGCGGGGGGGCCTCGTCCTACGAGCAGTACTTC.

The chain uses TRBV4-3 and TRBJ1-2; D remains ambiguous. Germline lookup yields CDR1 LGHNA and CDR2 YSLEER. Deletions cut 0 bases from V and 3 bases from J, with 14 bases between. The CDR3 has 16 amino acids. The DNA of the CDR3 is TGCGCCAGCAGCCAAGAACCCGGGAGTCTCCACTATGGCTACACCTTC. It specifies CASSQEPGSLHYGYTF.

The rearrangement joins TRBV18 to TRBJ1-6; D ambiguous. Looked up from germline, CDR1 is KGHSH and CDR2 is LQKENI. This CDR3 region has 17 residues. Trimming left V 3 bases short and J 0 bases short, with 12 bases between. CDR3 nucleotide sequence: TGTGCCAGCTCACCCACGGGAGGGAGCTCCTATAATTCACCCCTCCACTTT. Translated, it gives CASSPTGGSSYNSPLHF.

The rearrangement joins TRBV5-6 to TRBJ2-1; 7 bases align to TRBD2. CDR1 and CDR2 from the germline V gene are SGHDT and YYEEEE. Trimming removed 3 bases from V and 2 bases from J; junction bases left unmatched: 5. This CDR3 contains 15 residues. The CDR3 nucleotides are TGTGCCAGCAGCTCGGGACTAAGTACCTACAATGAGCAGTTCTTC. It codes for CASSSGLSTYNEQFF. Together with reference TRBV5-6 and TRBJ2-1, the CDR3 gives the full variable domain: DAGVTQSPTHLIKTRGQQVTLRCSPKSGHDTVSWYQQALGQGPQFIFQYYEEEERQRGNFPDRFSGHQFPNYSSELNVNALLLGDSALYLCASSSGLSTYNEQFFGPGTRLTVL.

The chain joins TRBV19 to TRBJ2-1, with D tentatively TRBD1 (5 bases). Looked up from germline, CDR1 is LNHDA and CDR2 is SQIVND (reference sequence). Deletions cut 8 bases from V and 2 bases from J, with 7 bases between. The CDR3 contains 12 residues. The chain's CDR3 is CASGAAYNEQFF. Written as DNA, the CDR3 is TGTGCCAGTGGGGCGGCCTACAATGAGCAGTTCTTC. Supplemented by reference TRBV19 and TRBJ2-1, the full variable domain reads DGGITQSPKYLFRKEGQNVTLSCEQNLNHDAMYWYRQDPGQGLRLIYYSQIVNDFQKGDIAEGYSVSREKKESFPLTVTSAQKNPTAFYLCASGAAYNEQFFGPGTRLTVL.

This clone has a single count. The V call is TRBV11-2, the J call TRBJ2-7, with a tentative D call TRBD2 (7 bases). The V gene's germline CDR1 is SGHAT and CDR2 FQNNGV. The CDR3 spans 15 residues. V was clipped by 4 bases and J by 0 bases, with 13 bases between them. CDR3 residues: CASSSEGGPSYEQYF. The CDR3 DNA sequence: TGTGCCAGCAGCTCCGAGGGGGGGCCCTCCTACGAGCAGTACTTC.

The chain joins TRBV6-5 to TRBJ1-1, with 10 positions matching TRBD1. J lost 4 bases, V lost 6 bases, and 5 bases had no gene match. Germline CDR1 reads MNHEY; CDR2 reads SVGAGI. The CDR3 spans 14 residues. Here the CDR3 reads CASSPGTGVTEAFF. CDR3 nucleotides: TGTGCCAGCAGCCCCGGGACAGGGGTCACTGAAGCTTTCTTT.

This rearrangement joins TRBV6-5 to TRBJ2-7; 8 bases match TRBD1. From germline, CDR1 is MNHEY and CDR2 SVGAGI. This CDR3 has 14 residues. The V and J ends lost 5 bases and 2 bases, in that order; junction bases with no gene match: 5. CDR3 nucleotides: TGTGCCAGCAGTCCGGGACAGGTAACCTACGAGCAGTACTTC. The encoded protein is CASSPGQVTYEQYF.

The chain links TRBV2 to TRBJ1-1; no clear D. Germline loops: CDR1 SNHLY, CDR2 FYNNEI. The V and J ends lost 8 bases and 4 bases respectively, with 8 bases between them. This CDR3 has 11 amino acids. CDR3 amino acids: CASSTGTEAFF. The CDR3 DNA follows: TGTGCCAGCTCGACGGGCACTGAAGCTTTCTTT.

This clone showed up just once. V gene TRBV6-1 combines with J gene TRBJ1-2; D unresolved. The germline CDR1 and CDR2 sequences are MNHNS and SASEGT. The CDR3 runs to 13 residues. V lost 7 bases to trimming and J lost 4 bases, with 13 bases between them. This chain's CDR3 is CASIRTDFYGYTF. CDR3 nucleotide sequence: TGTGCCAGCATCAGGACGGACTTCTATGGCTACACCTTC.

This clone came up a few times. The chain carries TRBV4-2 and TRBJ1-5; 7 nucleotides line up with TRBD1. CDR1 LGHNA and CDR2 YNFKEQ come from the germline V gene. This CDR3 spans 14 amino acids. V trimming: 0 bases; J trimming: 7 bases; junction bases outside the gene matches: 3. This CDR3 is CASSQEDRPQPQHF. The CDR3 DNA is TGTGCCAGCAGCCAAGAGGACAGGCCCCAGCCCCAGCATTTT.